This T cell receptor (beta chain) originates from a study of CD8 T cells in ankylosing spondylitis. The ends lost 1 base at V and 3 bases at J; junction bases unmatched: 1. CDR1 and CDR2 from the germline V gene are MGHRA and YSYEKL. The CDR3 loop spans 16 amino acids. This clonotype has a single count. TCRdb re-analysed the 5' RACE reads in MiXCR, keeping a single row per CDR3 protein. The table includes just over 350,000 distinct CDR3 sequences, around 20% detected once. J is TRBJ2-2 and V is TRBV4-1; 11 bases line up with TRBD2. The receptor was derived from a male donor with ankylosing spondylitis or in good health (not recorded which). The specimen was blood, either unsorted or a sorted T cell fraction (not recorded which). CDR3 sequence reads: CASSQALAGDTGELFF. Here the CDR3 DNA reads TGCGCCAGCAGCCAAGCACTAGCGGGGGACACCGGGGAGCTGTTTTTT.